One TCR beta chain is described in this entry. Its target is unknown. This entry belongs to a study of T-cell reconstitution after alpha-beta-depleted transplantation in children. Study-level results: Alpha-beta T cells about two months after transplant reportedly derived from several hundred expanded graft clones.

The TCRbeta library was prepared with unique molecular identifiers. TCRdb used MiXCR to reprocess the PCR reads, holding one entry per CDR3 protein. The data show approximately 500,000 distinct CDR3 sequences, with roughly 27% seen just once and 30% to 40% held by the top ten. There are 15 residues in the CDR3. Germline V gene lookup returns CDR1 LGHNA and CDR2 YNFKEQ. The ends lost 4 bases at V and 5 bases at J; junction bases unmatched: 5. This clonotype was obtained from a boy in the first two years of life with Wiskott-Aldrich syndrome, due to receive a stem cell transplant. This specimen consisted of PBMCs, obtained before TCRalphabeta/CD19-depleted stem cell transplant. The chain carries TRBV4-2 and TRBJ2-7, with 13 nucleotides matching TRBD2. As DNA, the CDR3 is TGTGCCAGCAGCCGTACTAGCGGGAGGGTGGACGAGCAGTACTTC. This encodes CASSRTSGRVDEQYF.